This T cell receptor beta chain was documented in a study of T cell changes during pregnancy in multiple sclerosis. This CDR3 is 10 amino acids long. V was pared by 5 bases and J by 7 bases, with 6 bases between. Germline CDR1 and CDR2: GTSNPN and SVGIG (reference sequence). Using immunoSEQ multiplex PCR, the repertoire was profiled, and TCRdb retains in-frame clones only, with some absent. The repertoire holds 58,000 or so clones, with about 93% as singletons. The TCR comes from a female donor with multiple sclerosis, enrolled in a pregnancy study. This chain connects TRBV30 to TRBJ1-3; weak D call: TRBD1 (5 bases). Specimen: CD4+ T cells from peripheral blood mononuclear cells, collected in the third trimester of pregnancy. The chain's CDR3 is CAWGGNTIYF. The CDR3 nucleotides read TGTGCCTGGGGGGGGAACACCATATATTTT.